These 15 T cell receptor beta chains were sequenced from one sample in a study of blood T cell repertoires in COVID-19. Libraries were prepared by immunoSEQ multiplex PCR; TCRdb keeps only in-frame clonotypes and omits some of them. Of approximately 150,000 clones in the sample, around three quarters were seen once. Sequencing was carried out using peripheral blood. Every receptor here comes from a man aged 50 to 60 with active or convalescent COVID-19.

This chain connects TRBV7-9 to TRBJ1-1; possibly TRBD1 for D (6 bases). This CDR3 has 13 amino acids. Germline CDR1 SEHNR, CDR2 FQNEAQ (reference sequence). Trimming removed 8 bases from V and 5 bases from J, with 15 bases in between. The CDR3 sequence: CASGQGLGTEAFF. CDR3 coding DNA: TGTGCCAGCGGCCAGGGGCTGGGTACTGAAGCTTTCTTT.

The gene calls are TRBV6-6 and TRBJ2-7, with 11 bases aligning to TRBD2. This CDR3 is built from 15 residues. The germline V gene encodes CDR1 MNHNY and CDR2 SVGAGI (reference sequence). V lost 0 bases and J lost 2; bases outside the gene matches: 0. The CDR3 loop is CASSYSTSGAYEQYF. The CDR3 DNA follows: TGTGCCAGCAGTTACTCGACTAGCGGGGCCTACGAGCAGTACTTC.

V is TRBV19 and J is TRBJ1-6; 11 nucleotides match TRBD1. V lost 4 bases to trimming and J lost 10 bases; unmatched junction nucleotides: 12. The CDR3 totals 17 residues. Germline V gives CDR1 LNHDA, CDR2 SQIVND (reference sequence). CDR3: CASSTSGTGGSESPLHF. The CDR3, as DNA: TGTGCCAGTAGTACCTCCGGGACAGGGGGATCAGAGTCACCCCTCCACTTT.

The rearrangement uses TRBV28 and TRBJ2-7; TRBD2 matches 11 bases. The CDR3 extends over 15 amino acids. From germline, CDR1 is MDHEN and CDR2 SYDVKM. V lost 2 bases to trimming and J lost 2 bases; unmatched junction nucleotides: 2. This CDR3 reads CASSLPLAGAYEQYF. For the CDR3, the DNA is TGTGCCAGCAGTTTACCACTAGCGGGAGCCTACGAGCAGTACTTC.

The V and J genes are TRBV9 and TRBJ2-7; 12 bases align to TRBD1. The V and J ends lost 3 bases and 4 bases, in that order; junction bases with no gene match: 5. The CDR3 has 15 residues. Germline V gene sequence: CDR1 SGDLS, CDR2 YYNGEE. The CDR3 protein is CASSEGDRGLYEQYF. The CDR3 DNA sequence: TGTGCCAGCAGCGAGGGGGACAGGGGGCTTTACGAGCAGTACTTC.

CDR3 nucleotides: TGTGCCAGTAGGAATAAGGGGGCGAGCAATCAGCCCCAGCATTTT. Translating gives CASRNKGASNQPQHF. The V call is TRBV19, the J call TRBJ1-5; the match to TRBD1 covers 7 bases. CDR1 and CDR2 (germline): LNHDA, SQIVND (reference sequence). J gave up 1 base and V 6 bases, and 6 bases lay outside the gene matches. The CDR3 has 15 amino acids.

The CDR3 DNA reads as TGTGCCAGCAGCTCCGGGACTAGCGGGCCCAGCTCCTACGAGCAGTACTTC. Protein sequence: CASSSGTSGPSSYEQYF. The genes are TRBV5-4 and TRBJ2-7, with 12 positions matching TRBD2. J lost 0 bases, V lost 3 bases, and 7 bases had no gene match. CDR1 and CDR2 (germline): SGHNT, YYREEE (reference sequence). This CDR3 spans 17 amino acids.

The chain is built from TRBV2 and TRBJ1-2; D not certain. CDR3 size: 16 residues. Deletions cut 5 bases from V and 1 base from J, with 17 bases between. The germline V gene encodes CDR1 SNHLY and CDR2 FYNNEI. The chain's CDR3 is CASSQGASGLNYGYTF. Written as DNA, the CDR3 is TGTGCCAGCAGTCAAGGAGCCAGCGGCCTTAACTATGGCTACACCTTC.

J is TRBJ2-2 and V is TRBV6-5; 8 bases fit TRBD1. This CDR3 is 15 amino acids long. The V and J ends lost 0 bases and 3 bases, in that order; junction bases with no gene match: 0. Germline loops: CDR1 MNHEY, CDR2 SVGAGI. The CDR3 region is CASSYSGQDTGELFF. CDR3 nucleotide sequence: TGTGCCAGCAGTTACTCGGGACAGGACACCGGGGAGCTGTTTTTT.

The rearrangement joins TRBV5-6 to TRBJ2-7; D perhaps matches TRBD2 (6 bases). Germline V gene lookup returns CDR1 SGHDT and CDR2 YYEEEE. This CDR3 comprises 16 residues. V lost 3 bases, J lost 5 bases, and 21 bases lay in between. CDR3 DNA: TGTGCCAGCAGCTCACCGTTTCGGGAGATGGTCCACGAGCAGTACTTC. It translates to CASSSPFREMVHEQYF. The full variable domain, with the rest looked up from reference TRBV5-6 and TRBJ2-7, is DAGVTQSPTHLIKTRGQQVTLRCSPKSGHDTVSWYQQALGQGPQFIFQYYEEEERQRGNFPDRFSGHQFPNYSSELNVNALLLGDSALYLCASSSPFREMVHEQYFGPGTRLTVT.

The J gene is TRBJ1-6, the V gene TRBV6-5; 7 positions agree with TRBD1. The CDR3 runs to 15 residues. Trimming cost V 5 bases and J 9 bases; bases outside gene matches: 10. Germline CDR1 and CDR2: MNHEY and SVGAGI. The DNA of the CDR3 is TGTGCCAGCAGTCTCCGATCAGGGGACAGTTCACCCCTCCACTTT. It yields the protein CASSLRSGDSSPLHF.

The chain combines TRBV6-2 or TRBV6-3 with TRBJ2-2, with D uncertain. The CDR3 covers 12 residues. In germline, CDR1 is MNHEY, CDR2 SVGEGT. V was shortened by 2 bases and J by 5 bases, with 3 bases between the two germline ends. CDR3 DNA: TGTGCCAGCAGTTACCATACCGGGGAGCTGTTTTTT. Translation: CASSYHTGELFF.

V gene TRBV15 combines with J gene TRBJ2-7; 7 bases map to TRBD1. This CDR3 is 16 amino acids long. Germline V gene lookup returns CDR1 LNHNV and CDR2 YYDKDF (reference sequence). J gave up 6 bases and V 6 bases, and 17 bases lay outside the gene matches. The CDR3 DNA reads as TGTGCCACCAGTCCCCAGGGGGTGACAGTTCCGGGCGAGCAGTACTTC. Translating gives CATSPQGVTVPGEQYF. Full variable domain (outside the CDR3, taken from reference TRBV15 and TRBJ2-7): DAMVIQNPRYQVTQFGKPVTLSCSQTLNHNVMYWYQQKSSQAPKLLFHYYDKDFNNEADTPDNFQSRRPNTSFCFLDIRSPGLGDTAMYLCATSPQGVTVPGEQYFGPGTRLTVT.

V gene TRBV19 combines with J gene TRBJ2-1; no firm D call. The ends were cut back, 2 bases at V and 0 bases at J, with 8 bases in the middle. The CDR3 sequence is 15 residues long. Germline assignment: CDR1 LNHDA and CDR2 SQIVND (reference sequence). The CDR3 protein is CASSISPSSYNEQFF. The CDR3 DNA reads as TGTGCCAGTAGTATATCCCCTAGCTCCTACAATGAGCAGTTCTTC. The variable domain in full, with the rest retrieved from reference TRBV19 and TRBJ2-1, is DGGITQSPKYLFRKEGQNVTLSCEQNLNHDAMYWYRQDPGQGLRLIYYSQIVNDFQKGDIAEGYSVSREKKESFPLTVTSAQKNPTAFYLCASSISPSSYNEQFFGPGTRLTVL.

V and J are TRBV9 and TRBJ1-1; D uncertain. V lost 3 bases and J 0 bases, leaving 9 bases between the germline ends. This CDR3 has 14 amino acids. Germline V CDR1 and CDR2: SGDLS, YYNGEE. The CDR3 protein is CASSEAGVNTEAFF. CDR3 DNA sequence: TGTGCCAGCAGCGAAGCCGGGGTGAACACTGAAGCTTTCTTT. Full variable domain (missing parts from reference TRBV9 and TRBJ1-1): DSGVTQTPKHLITATGQRVTLRCSPRSGDLSVYWYQQSLDQGLQFLIQYYNGEERAKGNILERFSAQQFPDLHSELNLSSLELGDSALYFCASSEAGVNTEAFFGQGTRLTVV.